A single sample gave rise to the 20 T cell receptor beta chains below, sequenced in a study of CD8+CD57+ T cells in acquired aplastic anemia. The authors sequenced patients whose flow cytometry had shown CD8+CD57+ cell expansion. TCR beta VDJ and CDR3 were profiled, and genomic DNA was the template. MiXCR was run by TCRdb on the reads, yielding one entry per CDR3 protein. The repertoire consists of roughly 120,000 distinct CDR3 sequences, with about 50% occurring once and the leading ten covering 25% to 30%. Sequencing used sorted CD4+, CD8+, or CD8+CD57+ T cells (not recorded which) from PBMCs. These receptors were taken from a human donor with aplastic anemia.

This chain links TRBV11-2 with TRBJ2-1, with 7 bases lining up with TRBD2. Germline V gene sequence: CDR1 SGHAT, CDR2 FQNNGV. Trimming removed 5 bases from V and 2 bases from J; junction bases left unmatched: 12. CDR3 length: 17 residues. The CDR3 DNA follows: TGTGCCAGCAGCCCAAAGGGTTCAGCGGGGCCCTACAATGAGCAGTTCTTC. This sequence encodes CASSPKGSAGPYNEQFF.

This chain joins TRBV20-1 and TRBJ1-6; unclear D gene. Trimming removed 3 bases from V and 6 bases from J, with 9 bases in between. CDR1 DFQATT and CDR2 SNEGSKA come from the germline V gene (reference sequence). CDR3 length: 13 amino acids. CDR3 DNA sequence: TGCAGTGCTAGGACGGGGAGTAATTCACCCCTCCACTTT. It is translated as CSARTGSNSPLHF.

This chain joins TRBV7-9 and TRBJ2-1, with D perhaps TRBD2 (6 bases). Trimming took off 9 bases at V and 5 bases at J, with 14 bases between the two ends. Germline V gene sequence: CDR1 SEHNR, CDR2 FQNEAQ (reference sequence). The CDR3 spans 13 residues. This chain's CDR3 is CASSVTSNNEQFF. The DNA for the CDR3 is TGTGCCAGTAGTGTGACTAGTAACAATGAGCAGTTCTTC. Full variable domain (missing parts from reference TRBV7-9 and TRBJ2-1): DTGVSQNPRHKITKRGQNVTFRCDPISEHNRLYWYRQTLGQGPEFLTYFQNEAQLEKSRLLSDRFSAERPKGSFSTLEIQRTEQGDSAMYLCASSVTSNNEQFFGPGTRLTVL.

CDR3 DNA sequence: TGCAGCGTTGAAGATCTTCCAGCGGGAGGGCCTGATACGCAGTATTTT. Amino acids: CSVEDLPAGGPDTQYF. The gene calls are TRBV29-1 and TRBJ2-3; 10 bases are a match to TRBD2. J gave up 6 bases and V 0 bases, and 9 bases lay outside the gene matches. This CDR3 is 16 amino acids long. CDR1 is SQVTM and CDR2 is ANQGSEA in the germline V gene.

This chain connects TRBV5-6 to TRBJ1-2, with unresolved D. V was cut by 1 base and J by 4 bases, with 8 bases left in between. The CDR3 totals 13 residues. Germline V gene sequence: CDR1 SGHDT, CDR2 YYEEEE. CDR3 residues: CASSLFSPYGYTF. The CDR3 nucleotides are TGTGCCAGCAGCTTGTTTAGCCCCTATGGCTACACCTTC.

In this sample, this clonotype turned up a few times. The chain employs TRBV12-3 or TRBV12-4 and TRBJ2-2; 8 nucleotides line up with TRBD2. The CDR3 has 15 amino acids. V lost 8 bases to trimming and J lost 7 bases; unmatched junction nucleotides: 12. This CDR3 is CASWGSGKLIGELFF. The CDR3 coding sequence is TGTGCCAGCTGGGGTAGCGGGAAGTTAATCGGGGAGCTGTTTTTT.

This clonotype was seen at least ten times. V gene TRBV20-1 combines with J gene TRBJ1-2; maybe TRBD1 (6 bases). Germline V gene lookup returns CDR1 DFQATT and CDR2 SNEGSKA (reference sequence). CDR3 length: 13 amino acids. V shed 1 base and J shed 2 bases, with 8 bases lying between them. The DNA for the CDR3 is TGCAGTGCTAGAGCACAGGGAAACTATGGCTACACCTTC. Translated, it gives CSARAQGNYGYTF.

The CDR3 loop reads CASSQDKIYGNTQYF. The CDR3 nucleotides read TGTGCCAGCAGTCAGGACAAGATTTATGGAAATACGCAGTATTTT. The chain has TRBV6-1 and TRBJ2-3, with D perhaps matching TRBD1 (5 bases). The CDR3 sequence is 15 residues long. The V gene lost 5 bases and the J gene lost 7 bases, with 19 bases spanning the gap. Per germline, CDR1 MNHNS and CDR2 SASEGT.

V and J are TRBV7-3 and TRBJ2-7; no definite D call. Trimming pared 7 bases from V and 4 bases from J, leaving 2 bases between. The CDR3 is made up of 9 amino acids. Germline CDR1 SGHTA, CDR2 FQGTGA. CDR3 protein: CASTYEQYF. The DNA of the CDR3 is TGTGCCAGCACTTACGAGCAGTACTTC.

J is TRBJ1-6 and V is TRBV25-1; D might be TRBD1 (6 bases). Germline V gene data show CDR1 as MGHDK and CDR2 as SYGVNS. V lost 8 bases and J 19 bases, leaving 24 bases between the germline ends. The CDR3 consists of 13 residues. The CDR3 protein is CASEGGGSYGQHF. CDR3 nucleotides: TGTGCCAGCGAGGGAGGGGGTTCCTACGGGCAGCACTTT.

The J gene is TRBJ2-7, the V gene TRBV5-4, with TRBD1 as a possible D gene (5 bases). Germline CDR1 is SGHNT and CDR2 is YYREEE (reference sequence). CDR3 length equals 13 residues. V shed 6 bases and J shed 2 bases, with 12 bases lying between them. The chain's CDR3 is CASNGQGPYEQYF. In nucleotides, the CDR3 is TGTGCCAGCAACGGGCAGGGCCCCTACGAGCAGTACTTC.

The J gene is TRBJ2-1, the V gene TRBV6-2 or TRBV6-3; 9 nucleotides match TRBD2. CDR1 and CDR2 (germline): MNHEY, SVGEGT. Germline trimming cut 4 bases from V and 5 bases from J; bases unmatched to any gene: 9. The CDR3 runs 16 residues. The CDR3 loop reads CASSFHLAGADNEQFF. CDR3 DNA sequence: TGTGCCAGCAGTTTCCACTTAGCGGGGGCCGACAATGAGCAGTTCTTC.

This clonotype was counted only a few times. The DNA for the CDR3 is TGCAGTGCTAGAGGATCGGGGGGGGCCTACGAGCAGTACTTC. Amino acids: CSARGSGGAYEQYF. This chain joins TRBV20-1 and TRBJ2-7; TRBD2 matches at 8 bases. V trimming: 1 base; J trimming: 2 bases; junction bases outside the gene matches: 4. Germline CDR1 and CDR2: DFQATT and SNEGSKA (reference sequence). CDR3 size: 14 residues.

J is TRBJ1-2 and V is TRBV11-1, with D maybe TRBD1 (6 bases). The CDR3 is 17 amino acids. Germline values: CDR1 SGHAT, CDR2 FQDESV (reference sequence). Trimming left V 1 base short and J 4 bases short, with 19 bases between. The CDR3 here is CASSLEGGRGPAYGYTF. CDR3 nucleotides: TGTGCCAGCAGCTTAGAGGGGGGAAGGGGACCTGCCTATGGCTACACCTTC.

In its sample, this clonotype was seen many times. The chain carries TRBV5-1 and TRBJ2-7, with TRBD1 matching over 7 bases. The CDR3 loop spans 14 amino acids. V gave up 4 bases and J gave up 2 bases; unmatched junction bases: 6. CDR1 is SGHRS and CDR2 is YFSETQ in the germline V gene. This chain's CDR3 is CASSADRSTYEQYF. As DNA, the CDR3 is TGCGCCAGCAGCGCGGACAGGTCTACCTACGAGCAGTACTTC.

This clonotype was picked up many times. The chain has TRBV27 and TRBJ2-7; 7 nucleotides line up with TRBD2. The V segment lost 4 bases and the J segment 2 bases; nucleotides outside the gene matches: 5. This CDR3 is 14 amino acids long. In germline, CDR1 is MNHEY, CDR2 SMNVEV (reference sequence). The CDR3 loop is CASSYSSGTYEQYF. The CDR3 DNA reads as TGTGCCAGCAGTTACTCTAGCGGAACCTACGAGCAGTACTTC.

The V and J genes are TRBV7-9 and TRBJ1-1; 10 positions agree with TRBD1. The germline V gene has CDR1 SEHNR and CDR2 FQNEAQ (reference sequence). V shed 10 bases, J shed 11 bases, and the junction held 7 bases outside the gene matches. This CDR3 comprises 11 residues. In DNA, the CDR3 is TGTGCCATCCCGACAGGGGGCATGGCTTTCTTT. This codes for CAIPTGGMAFF.

This clonotype was observed a few times. The rearrangement links TRBV4-1 to TRBJ1-1; D gene uncertain. Germline loops: CDR1 MGHRA, CDR2 YSYEKL. The CDR3 is made up of 12 amino acids. The V gene lost 7 bases and the J gene lost 9 bases, with 15 bases spanning the gap. The CDR3 nucleotides are TGCGCCAGCAAAATGTTAGGCGAGAAAGCTTTCTTT. This translates into CASKMLGEKAFF.

The V call is TRBV7-3, the J call TRBJ2-5; maybe TRBD2 (6 bases). CDR3 length: 16 residues. The germline CDR1 and CDR2 sequences are SGHTA and FQGTGA. Trimming removed 4 bases at V and 5 bases at J, with 20 bases between. The CDR3, as DNA: TGTGCCAGCAGCTCCCGAGGAGGGCTTTCCGGGGAGACCCAGTACTTC. Amino acids: CASSSRGGLSGETQYF.

With regard to this clonotype: This clone may be a read error of a much larger clone one base away. The chain couples TRBV19 to TRBJ2-3, with 9 nucleotides matching TRBD2. The germline gives CDR1 LNHDA, CDR2 SQIVND (reference sequence). V dropped 3 bases and J dropped 5; count of bases not matched to a gene: 6. The CDR3 has 15 amino acids. The CDR3 here is CASSILAGNIDTQYF. CDR3 DNA: TGTGCCAGTAGTATTCTAGCGGGGAACATAGATACGCAGTATTTT.